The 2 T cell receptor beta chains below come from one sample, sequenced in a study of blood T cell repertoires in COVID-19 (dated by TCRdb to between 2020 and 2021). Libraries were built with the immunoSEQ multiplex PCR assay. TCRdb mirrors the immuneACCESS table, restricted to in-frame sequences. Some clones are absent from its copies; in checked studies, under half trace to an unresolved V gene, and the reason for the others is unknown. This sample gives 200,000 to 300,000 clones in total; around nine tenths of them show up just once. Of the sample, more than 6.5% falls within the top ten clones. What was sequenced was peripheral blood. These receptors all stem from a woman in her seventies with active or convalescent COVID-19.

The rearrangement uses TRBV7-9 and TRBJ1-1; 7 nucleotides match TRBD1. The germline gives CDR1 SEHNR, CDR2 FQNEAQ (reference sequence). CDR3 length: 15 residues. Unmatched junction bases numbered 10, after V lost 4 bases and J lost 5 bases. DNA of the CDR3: TGTGCCAGCAGCTCAAACCAGGGGGTAGGGACTGAAGCTTTCTTT. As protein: CASSSNQGVGTEAFF.

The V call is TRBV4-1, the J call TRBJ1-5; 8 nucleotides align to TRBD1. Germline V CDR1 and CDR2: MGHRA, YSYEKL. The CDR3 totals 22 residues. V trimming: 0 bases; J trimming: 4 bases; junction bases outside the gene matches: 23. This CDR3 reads CASSQDPRPPQGAFIRNQPQHF. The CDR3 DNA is TGCGCCAGCAGCCAAGATCCCCGGCCCCCCCAGGGGGCCTTTATTCGAAATCAGCCCCAGCATTTT.